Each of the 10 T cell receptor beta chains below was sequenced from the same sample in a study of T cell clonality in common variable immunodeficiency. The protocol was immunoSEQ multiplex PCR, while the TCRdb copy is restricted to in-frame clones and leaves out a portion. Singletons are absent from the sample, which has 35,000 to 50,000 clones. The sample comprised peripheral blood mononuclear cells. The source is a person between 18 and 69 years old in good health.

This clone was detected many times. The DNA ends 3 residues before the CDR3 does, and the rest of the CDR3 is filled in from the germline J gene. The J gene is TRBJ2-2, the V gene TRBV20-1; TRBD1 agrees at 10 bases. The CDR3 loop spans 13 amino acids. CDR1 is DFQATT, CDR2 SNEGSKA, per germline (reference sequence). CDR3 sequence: CSASAGTGEKLFF. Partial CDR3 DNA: TGCAGTGCCTCCGCCGGGACAGGGGAAAAG.

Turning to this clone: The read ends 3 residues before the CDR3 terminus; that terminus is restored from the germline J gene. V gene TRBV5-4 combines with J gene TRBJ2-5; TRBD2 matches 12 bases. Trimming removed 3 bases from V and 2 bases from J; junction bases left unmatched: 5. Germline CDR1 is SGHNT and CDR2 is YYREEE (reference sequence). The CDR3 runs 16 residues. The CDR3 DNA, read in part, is TGTGCCAGCAGCTCCATGACTAGCGGGAGACAAGAGACC. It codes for CASSSMTSGRQET. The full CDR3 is CASSSMTSGRQETQYF.

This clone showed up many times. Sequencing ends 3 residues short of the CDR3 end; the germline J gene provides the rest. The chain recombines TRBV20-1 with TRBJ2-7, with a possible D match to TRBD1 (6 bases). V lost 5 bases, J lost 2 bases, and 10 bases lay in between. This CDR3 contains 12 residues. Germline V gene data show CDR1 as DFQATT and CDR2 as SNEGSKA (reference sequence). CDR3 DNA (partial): TGCAGTGCTCCGGACAGCCCCTACGAG. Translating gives CSAPDSPYE. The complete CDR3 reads CSAPDSPYEQYF.

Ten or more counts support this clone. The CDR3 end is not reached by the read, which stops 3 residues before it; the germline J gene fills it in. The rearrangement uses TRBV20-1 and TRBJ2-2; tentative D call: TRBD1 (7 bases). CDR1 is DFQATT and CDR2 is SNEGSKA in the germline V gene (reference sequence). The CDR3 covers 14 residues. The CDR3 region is CSAREGAGDEKLFF. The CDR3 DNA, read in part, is TGCAGTGCTAGGGAGGGGGCAGGGGACGAAAAG.

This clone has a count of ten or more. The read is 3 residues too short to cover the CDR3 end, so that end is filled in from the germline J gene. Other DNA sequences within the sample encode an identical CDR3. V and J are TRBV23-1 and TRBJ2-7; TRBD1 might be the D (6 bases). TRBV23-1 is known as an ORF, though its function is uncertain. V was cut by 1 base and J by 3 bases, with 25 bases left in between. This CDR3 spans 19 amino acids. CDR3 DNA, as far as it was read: TGCGCCAGCAGTCAATTAATCGCCCGAATTGACAGGACCAACTACGAG. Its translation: CASSQLIARIDRTNYE. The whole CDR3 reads CASSQLIARIDRTNYEQYF.

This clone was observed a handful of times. Partial CDR3 DNA: TGCAGTGCTAGGTTACTAGCGGAGCCCTACGAG. This encodes CSARLLAEPYE. The CDR3 in full is CSARLLAEPYEQYF. The chain couples TRBV20-1 to TRBJ2-7, with 8 nucleotides matching TRBD2. The read terminates 3 residues before the CDR3 end, so the remaining end is supplied by the germline J gene. The CDR3 runs 14 residues. V was clipped by 3 bases and J by 2 bases; unmatched bases: 6. Looked up from germline, CDR1 is DFQATT and CDR2 is SNEGSKA (reference sequence).

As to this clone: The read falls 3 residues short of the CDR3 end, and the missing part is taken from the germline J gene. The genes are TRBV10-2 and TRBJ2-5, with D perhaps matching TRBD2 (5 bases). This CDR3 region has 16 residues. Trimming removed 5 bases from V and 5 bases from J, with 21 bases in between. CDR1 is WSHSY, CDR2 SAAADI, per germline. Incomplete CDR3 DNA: TGCGCCAGCAGTCCCGTCGGGGAAAGGGTTGGGGAGACC. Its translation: CASSPVGERVGET. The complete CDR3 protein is CASSPVGERVGETQYF.

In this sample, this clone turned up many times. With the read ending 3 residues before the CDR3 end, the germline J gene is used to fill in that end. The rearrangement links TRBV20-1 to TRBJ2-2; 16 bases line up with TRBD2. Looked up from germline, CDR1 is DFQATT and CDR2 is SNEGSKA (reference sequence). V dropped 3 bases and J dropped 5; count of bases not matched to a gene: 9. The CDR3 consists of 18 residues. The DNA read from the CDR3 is TGCAGTGCTAGGGGGACTAGCGGGAGGGAGCCGGGGACCGGGGAG. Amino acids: CSARGTSGREPGTGE. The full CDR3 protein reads CSARGTSGREPGTGELFF.

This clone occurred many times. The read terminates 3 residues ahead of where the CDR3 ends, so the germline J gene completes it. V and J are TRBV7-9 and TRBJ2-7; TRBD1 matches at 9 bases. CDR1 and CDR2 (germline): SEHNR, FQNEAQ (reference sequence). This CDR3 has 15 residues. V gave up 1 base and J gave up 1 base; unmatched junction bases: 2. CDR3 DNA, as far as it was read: TGTGCCAGCAGCTTAGACGGGACAGGGTCCTACGAG. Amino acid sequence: CASSLDGTGSYE. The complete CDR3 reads CASSLDGTGSYEQYF.

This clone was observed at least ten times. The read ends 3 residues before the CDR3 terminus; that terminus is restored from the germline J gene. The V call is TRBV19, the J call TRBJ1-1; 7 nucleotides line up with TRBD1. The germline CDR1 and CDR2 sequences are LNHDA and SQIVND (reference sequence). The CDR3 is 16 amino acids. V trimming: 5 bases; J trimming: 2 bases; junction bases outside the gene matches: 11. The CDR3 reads CASSGEGAIGNTEAFF. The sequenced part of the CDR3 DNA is TGTGCCAGTAGTGGAGAGGGGGCGATAGGAAACACTGAA.